The entry below describes one T cell receptor beta chain. Its target is unknown. The data derive from a study of siplizumab effects on memory and regulatory T cells. Study results and caveats: Versus about 26% in controls, the mappable alloreactive CD4+ clones averaged around 65% Treg-derived with siplizumab.

Profiled with immunoSEQ multiplex PCR; TCRdb holds only in-frame clones, not every one. The top ten clones hold 0.62% of a sample with 95,000 to 110,000 clones, nearly 95% of them seen once. The CDR3 spans 11 residues. V dropped 8 bases and J dropped 10 bases, with 12 bases sitting between them. The germline V gene has CDR1 MNHNS and CDR2 SASEGT. The clonotype originates from a human donor in good health. Input material: Tregs sorted from blood. J is TRBJ2-1 and V is TRBV6-1; D gene uncertain. In nucleotides, the CDR3 is TGTGCCAGCGACTCCTACTTCGAGCAGTTCTTC. Its protein product is CASDSYFEQFF.